This record concerns one T cell receptor beta chain sequence. Its antigen is not known. This entry comes from a study of T-cell memory formation after mild COVID-19. Study as a whole: The TCR clusters were mostly specific to one donor. The study, taken as a whole, reports: Some SARS-CoV-2-responding clones were already detected in memory before infection.

The CDR3 is 13 residues long. V was clipped by 4 bases and J by 4 bases, with 11 bases between them. The germline CDR1 and CDR2 sequences are SQVTM and ANQGSEA. TCRdb re-derived calls from the 5' RACE reads in MiXCR, one entry per CDR3 protein. Of 300,000 to 400,000 distinct CDR3 sequences listed, about 21% are singletons. Sequencing was performed on PBMCs or a T cell subset sorted from them (not recorded which). This sequence was found in an adult woman who had mild COVID-19 (a few samples of this study predate the infection). Cell type and time point are not known. The chain links TRBV29-1 to TRBJ1-5, with D possibly matching TRBD1 (6 bases). The CDR3 DNA follows: TGCAGCGTTGCAGGGGCAGTAAATCAGCCCCAGCATTTT. It translates to CSVAGAVNQPQHF.